This T cell receptor beta chain derives from a study of T cell clonality in common variable immunodeficiency. Study observations and caveats: Fewer deletions and N-nucleotide insertions were reportedly seen in common variable immunodeficiency TCR beta sequences.

This clone was detected ten times or more. Its cognate antigen is unknown. The sequence runs out 3 residues before the end of the CDR3; the remainder is reconstructed from the germline J gene. Caucasian heritage predominated among both patients and controls. The V end lost 1 base, the J end lost 7 bases, and 16 bases lay between the germline ends. Germline V CDR1 and CDR2: LGHNA, YNFKEQ. The CDR3 sequence is 15 residues long. Only in-frame clones appear in the TCRdb table, and some are missing; sequencing was by immunoSEQ multiplex PCR. The data show over 45,000 clones, with none appearing a single time.

The sequence was obtained from a person aged 18-70 years in good health. The chain combines TRBV4-2 with TRBJ2-5; TRBD2 might be the D (5 bases). Sequencing input: peripheral blood mononuclear cells. The CDR3 spells CASSQGVAGQRTQYF. The sequenced CDR3 bases are TGTGCCAGCAGCCAAGGGGTGGCGGGTCAGCGGACC.